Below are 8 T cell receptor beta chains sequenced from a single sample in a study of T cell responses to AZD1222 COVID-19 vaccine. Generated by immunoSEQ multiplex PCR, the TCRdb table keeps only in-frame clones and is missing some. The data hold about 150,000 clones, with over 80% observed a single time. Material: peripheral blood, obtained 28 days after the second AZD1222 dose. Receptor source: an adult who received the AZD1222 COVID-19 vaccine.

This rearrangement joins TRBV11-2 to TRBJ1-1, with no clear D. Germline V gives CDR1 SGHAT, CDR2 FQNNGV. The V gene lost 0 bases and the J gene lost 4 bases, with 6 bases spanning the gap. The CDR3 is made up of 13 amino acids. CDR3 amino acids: CASSLERGTEAFF. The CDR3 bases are TGTGCCAGCAGCTTAGAACGGGGCACTGAAGCTTTCTTT.

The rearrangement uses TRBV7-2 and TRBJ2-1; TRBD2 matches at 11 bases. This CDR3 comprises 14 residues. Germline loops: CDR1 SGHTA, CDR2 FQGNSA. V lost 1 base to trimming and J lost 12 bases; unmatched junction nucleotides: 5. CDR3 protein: CASSLGDSGRAQFF. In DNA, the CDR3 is TGTGCCAGCAGCTTAGGAGATAGCGGGAGGGCGCAGTTCTTC.

CDR3 sequence (DNA): TGTGCTAGTGGTTTGGTCTTGACCCGGGACAGGGGTCAAGAGACCCAGTACTTC. Translating it yields CASGLVLTRDRGQETQYF. This rearrangement joins TRBV12-5 to TRBJ2-5; TRBD1 matches 10 bases. Germline trimming cut 0 bases from V and 2 bases from J; bases unmatched to any gene: 9. CDR1 and CDR2 from the germline V gene are LGHNT and FRNRAP. This CDR3 spans 18 amino acids.

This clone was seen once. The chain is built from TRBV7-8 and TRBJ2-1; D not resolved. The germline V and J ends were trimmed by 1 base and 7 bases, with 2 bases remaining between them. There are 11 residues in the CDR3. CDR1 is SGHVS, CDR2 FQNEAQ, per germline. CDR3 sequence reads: CASSLDNEQFF. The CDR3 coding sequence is TGTGCCAGCAGCTTAGATAATGAGCAGTTCTTC.

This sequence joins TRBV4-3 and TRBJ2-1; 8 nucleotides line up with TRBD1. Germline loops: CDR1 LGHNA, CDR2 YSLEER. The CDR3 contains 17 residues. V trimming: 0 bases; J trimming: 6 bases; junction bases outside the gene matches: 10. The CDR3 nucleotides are TGCGCCAGCAGCCAAGATCATTTGGACAGGGAAACCAATGAGCAGTTCTTC. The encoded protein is CASSQDHLDRETNEQFF.

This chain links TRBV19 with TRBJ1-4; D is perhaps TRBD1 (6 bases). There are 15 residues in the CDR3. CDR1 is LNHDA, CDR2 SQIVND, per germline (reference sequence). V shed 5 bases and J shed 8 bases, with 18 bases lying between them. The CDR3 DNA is TGTGCCAGTAGTGACCAGGACAGAAGTTGGGAAAAACTGTTTTTT. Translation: CASSDQDRSWEKLFF.

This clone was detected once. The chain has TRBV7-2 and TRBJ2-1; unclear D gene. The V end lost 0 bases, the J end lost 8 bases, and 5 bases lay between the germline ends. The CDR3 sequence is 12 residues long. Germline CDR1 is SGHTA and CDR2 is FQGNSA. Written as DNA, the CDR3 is TGTGCCAGCAGCTTAGCCGGGTATGAGCAGTTCTTC. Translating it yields CASSLAGYEQFF.

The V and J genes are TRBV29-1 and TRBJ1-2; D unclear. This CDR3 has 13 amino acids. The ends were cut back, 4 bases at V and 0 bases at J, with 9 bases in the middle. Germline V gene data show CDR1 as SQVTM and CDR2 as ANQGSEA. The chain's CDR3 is CSVGAQTNYGYTF. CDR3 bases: TGCAGCGTTGGGGCCCAGACTAACTATGGCTACACCTTC.